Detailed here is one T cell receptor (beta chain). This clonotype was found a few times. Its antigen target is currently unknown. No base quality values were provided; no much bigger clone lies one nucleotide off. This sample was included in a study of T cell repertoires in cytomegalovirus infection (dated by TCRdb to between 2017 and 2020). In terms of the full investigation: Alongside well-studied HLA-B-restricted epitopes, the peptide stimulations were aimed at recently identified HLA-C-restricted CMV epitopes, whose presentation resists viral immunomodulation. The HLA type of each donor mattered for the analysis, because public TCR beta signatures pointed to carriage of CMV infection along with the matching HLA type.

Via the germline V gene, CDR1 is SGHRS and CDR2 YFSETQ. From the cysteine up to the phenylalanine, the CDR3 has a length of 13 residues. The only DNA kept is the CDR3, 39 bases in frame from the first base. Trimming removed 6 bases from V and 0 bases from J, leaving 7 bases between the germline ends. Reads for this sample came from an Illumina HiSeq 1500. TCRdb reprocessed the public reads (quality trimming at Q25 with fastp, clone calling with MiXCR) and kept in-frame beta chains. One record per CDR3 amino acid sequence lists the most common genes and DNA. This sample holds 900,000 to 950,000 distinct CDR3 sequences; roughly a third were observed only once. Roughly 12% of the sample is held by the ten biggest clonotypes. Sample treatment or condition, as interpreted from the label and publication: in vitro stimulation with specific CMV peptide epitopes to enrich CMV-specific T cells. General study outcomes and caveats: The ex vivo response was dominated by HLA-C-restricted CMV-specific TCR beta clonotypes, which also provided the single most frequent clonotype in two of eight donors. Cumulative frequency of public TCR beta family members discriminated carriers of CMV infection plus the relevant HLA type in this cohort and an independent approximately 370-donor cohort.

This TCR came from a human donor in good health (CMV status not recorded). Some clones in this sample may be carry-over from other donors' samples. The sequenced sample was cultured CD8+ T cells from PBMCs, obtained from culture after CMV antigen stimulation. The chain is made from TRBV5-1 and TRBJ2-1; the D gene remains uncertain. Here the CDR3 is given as CASTESSYNEQFF. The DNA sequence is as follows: TGCGCCAGCACGGAAAGCTCCTACAATGAGCAGTTCTTC.